The source of this T cell receptor beta chain is a study of blood T cells in healthy people across ages. Germline CDR1 reads SGHRS; CDR2 reads YFSETQ. The CDR3 is 18 residues long. Trimming at V came to 0 bases and at J to 4 bases, leaving 8 bases not matched to a gene. A second PCR of roughly 7 to 11 cycles used a sample-barcoded 5' primer and a J-beta primer mix. TCRdb processed the 5' RACE reads anew with MiXCR; each CDR3 protein has one entry. Of hundreds of thousands of distinct CDR3 sequences listed, around 68% were seen once; the top ten hold 25% to 35%. The study, taken as a whole, reports: Both naive CD4+ cell counts and diversity were greater in long-lived donors than in aged donors. It was found that TCR beta diversity correlated strongly with the percentage of naive T cells. Unsorted PBMC input precluded a conclusive naive versus antigen-experienced comparison.

Individuals who donated were healthy Caucasians from Russia aged 6 to 90. Comment on this clonotype: What it recognizes is unknown.

The V call is TRBV5-1, the J call TRBJ2-1, with TRBD2 matching over 12 bases. Source material: blood. The receptor was isolated from a man younger than 40 in good health. Here the CDR3 reads CASSLELAGGPIYNEQFF. The CDR3 DNA follows: TGCGCCAGCAGCTTGGAACTAGCGGGGGGCCCCATTTACAATGAGCAGTTCTTC. The variable domain in full, with the rest retrieved from reference TRBV5-1 and TRBJ2-1, is KAGVTQTPRYLIKTRGQQVTLSCSPISGHRSVSWYQQTPGQGLQFLFEYFSETQRNKGNFPGRFSGRQFSNSRSEMNVSTLELGDSALYLCASSLELAGGPIYNEQFFGPGTRLTVL.